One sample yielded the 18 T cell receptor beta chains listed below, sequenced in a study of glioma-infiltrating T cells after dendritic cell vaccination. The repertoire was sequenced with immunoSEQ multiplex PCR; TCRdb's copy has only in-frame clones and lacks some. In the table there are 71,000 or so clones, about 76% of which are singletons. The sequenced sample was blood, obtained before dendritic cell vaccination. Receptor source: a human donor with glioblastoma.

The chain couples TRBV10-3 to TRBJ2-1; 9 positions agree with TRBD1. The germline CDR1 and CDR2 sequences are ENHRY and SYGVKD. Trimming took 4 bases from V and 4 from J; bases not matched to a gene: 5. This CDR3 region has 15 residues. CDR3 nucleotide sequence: TGTGCCATCAGTGCCGGGACAGGGACATACAATGAGCAGTTCTTC. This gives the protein CAISAGTGTYNEQFF.

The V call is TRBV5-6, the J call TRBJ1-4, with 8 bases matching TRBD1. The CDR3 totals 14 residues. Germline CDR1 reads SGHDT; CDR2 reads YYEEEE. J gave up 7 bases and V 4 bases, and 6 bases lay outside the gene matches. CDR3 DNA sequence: TGTGCCAGCAGCGTCGGGACAGGCGCTGAAAAACTGTTTTTT. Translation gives CASSVGTGAEKLFF.

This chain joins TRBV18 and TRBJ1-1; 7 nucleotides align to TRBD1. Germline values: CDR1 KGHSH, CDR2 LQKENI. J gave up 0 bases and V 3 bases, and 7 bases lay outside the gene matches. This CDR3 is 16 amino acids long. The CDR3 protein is CASSPVLQGMNTEAFF. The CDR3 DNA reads TGTGCCAGCTCACCGGTACTACAGGGGATGAACACTGAAGCTTTCTTT.

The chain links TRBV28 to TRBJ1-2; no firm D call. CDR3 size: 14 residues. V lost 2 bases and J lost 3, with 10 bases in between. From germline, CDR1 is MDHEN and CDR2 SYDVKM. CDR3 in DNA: TGTGCCAGCAGTTTAGGTTTAGATGACTATGGCTACACCTTC. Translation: CASSLGLDDYGYTF.

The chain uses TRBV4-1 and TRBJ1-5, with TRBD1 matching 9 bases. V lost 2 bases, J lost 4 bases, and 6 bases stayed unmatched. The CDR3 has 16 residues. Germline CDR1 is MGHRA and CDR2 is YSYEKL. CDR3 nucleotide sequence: TGCGCCAGCAGCCAACCCACACAGGGGGCTAATCAGCCCCAGCATTTT. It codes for CASSQPTQGANQPQHF.

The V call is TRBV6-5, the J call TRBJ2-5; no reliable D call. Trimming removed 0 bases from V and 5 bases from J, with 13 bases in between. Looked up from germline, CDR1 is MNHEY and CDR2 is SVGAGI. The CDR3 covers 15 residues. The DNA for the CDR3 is TGTGCCAGCAGTTACTCGCGGCCCTTGTTGGAGACCCAGTACTTC. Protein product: CASSYSRPLLETQYF.

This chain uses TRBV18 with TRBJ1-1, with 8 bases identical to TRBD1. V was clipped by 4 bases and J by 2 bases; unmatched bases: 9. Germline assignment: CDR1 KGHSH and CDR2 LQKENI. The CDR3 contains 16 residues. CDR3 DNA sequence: TGTGCCAGCTCACTATTCCGTCAGGGGGCCAACACTGAAGCTTTCTTT. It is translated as CASSLFRQGANTEAFF. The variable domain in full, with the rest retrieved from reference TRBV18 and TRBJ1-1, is NAGVMQNPRHLVRRRGQEARLRCSPMKGHSHVYWYRQLPEEGLKFMVYLQKENIIDESGMPKERFSAEFPKEGPSILRIQQVVRGDSAAYFCASSLFRQGANTEAFFGQGTRLTVV.

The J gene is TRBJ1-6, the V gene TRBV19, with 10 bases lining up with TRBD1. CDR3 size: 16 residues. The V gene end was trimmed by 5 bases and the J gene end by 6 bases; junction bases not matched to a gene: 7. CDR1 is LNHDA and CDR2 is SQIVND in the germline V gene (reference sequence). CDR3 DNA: TGTGCCAGTAGTCCCCGGGGACAGGGGATTAATTCACCCCTCCACTTT. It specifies CASSPRGQGINSPLHF.

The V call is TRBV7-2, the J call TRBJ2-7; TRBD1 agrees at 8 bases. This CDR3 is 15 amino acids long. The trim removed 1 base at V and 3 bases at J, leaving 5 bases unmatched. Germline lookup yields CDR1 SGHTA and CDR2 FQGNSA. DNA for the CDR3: TGTGCCAGCAGCTTAGGCAGGGGGCACGTCTACGAGCAGTACTTC. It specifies CASSLGRGHVYEQYF.

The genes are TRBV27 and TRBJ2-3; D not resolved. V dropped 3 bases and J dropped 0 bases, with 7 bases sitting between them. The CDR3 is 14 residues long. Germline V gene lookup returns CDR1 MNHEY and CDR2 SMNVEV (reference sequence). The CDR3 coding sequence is TGTGCCAGCAGTTTGTTTACTAGCACAGATACGCAGTATTTT. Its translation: CASSLFTSTDTQYF.

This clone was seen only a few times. The CDR3 nucleotides read TGTGCCACCTACTACTATGGCTACACCTTC. Translating gives CATYYYGYTF. The V and J genes are TRBV19 and TRBJ1-2; D gene unclear. The CDR3 spans 10 residues. Germline V gene data show CDR1 as LNHDA and CDR2 as SQIVND (reference sequence). The V and J ends lost 10 bases and 3 bases respectively, with 6 bases between them.

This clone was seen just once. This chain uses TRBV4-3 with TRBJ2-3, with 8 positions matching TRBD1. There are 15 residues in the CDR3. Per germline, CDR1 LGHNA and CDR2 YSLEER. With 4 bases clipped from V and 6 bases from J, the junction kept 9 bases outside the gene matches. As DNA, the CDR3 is TGCGCCAGCAGCCTTCAGGGGGCCGTGGGGGATACGCAGTATTTT. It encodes CASSLQGAVGDTQYF.

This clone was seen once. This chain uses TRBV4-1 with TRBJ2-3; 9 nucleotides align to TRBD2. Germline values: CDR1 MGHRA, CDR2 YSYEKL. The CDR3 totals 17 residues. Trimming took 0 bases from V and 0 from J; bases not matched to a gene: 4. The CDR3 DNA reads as TGCGCCAGCAGCCAAGATCTCCTAGCGGGGAGCACAGATACGCAGTATTTT. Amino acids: CASSQDLLAGSTDTQYF.

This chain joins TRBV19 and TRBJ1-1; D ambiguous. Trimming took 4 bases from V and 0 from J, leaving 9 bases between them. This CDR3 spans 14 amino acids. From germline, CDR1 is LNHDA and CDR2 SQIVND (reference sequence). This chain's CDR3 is CASSTPIVNTEAFF. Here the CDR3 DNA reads TGTGCCAGTAGTACCCCGATAGTGAACACTGAAGCTTTCTTT. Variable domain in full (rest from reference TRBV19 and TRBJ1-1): DGGITQSPKYLFRKEGQNVTLSCEQNLNHDAMYWYRQDPGQGLRLIYYSQIVNDFQKGDIAEGYSVSREKKESFPLTVTSAQKNPTAFYLCASSTPIVNTEAFFGQGTRLTVV.

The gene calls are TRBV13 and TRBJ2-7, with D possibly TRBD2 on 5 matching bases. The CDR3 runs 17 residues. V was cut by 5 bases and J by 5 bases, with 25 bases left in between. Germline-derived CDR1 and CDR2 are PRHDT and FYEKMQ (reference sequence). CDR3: CASSTTRGPPGRHEQYF. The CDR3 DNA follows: TGTGCCAGCAGCACAACCCGCGGGCCCCCAGGCCGCCACGAGCAGTACTTC.

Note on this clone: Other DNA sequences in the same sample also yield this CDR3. The CDR3 coding sequence is TGTGCCACCACCGTCGCCGGGAAAGATACGCAGTATTTT. Amino acid sequence: CATTVAGKDTQYF. The rearrangement uses TRBV15 and TRBJ2-3, with D tentatively TRBD2 (5 bases). The germline CDR1 and CDR2 sequences are LNHNV and YYDKDF (reference sequence). V lost 7 bases to trimming and J lost 5 bases, with 13 bases between them. The CDR3 consists of 13 residues.

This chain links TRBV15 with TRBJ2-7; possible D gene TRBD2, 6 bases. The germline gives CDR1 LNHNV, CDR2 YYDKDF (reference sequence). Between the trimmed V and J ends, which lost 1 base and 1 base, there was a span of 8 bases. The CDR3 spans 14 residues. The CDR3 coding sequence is TGTGCCACCAGCAGAGGCGGGGATTCCTACGAGCAGTACTTC. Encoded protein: CATSRGGDSYEQYF.

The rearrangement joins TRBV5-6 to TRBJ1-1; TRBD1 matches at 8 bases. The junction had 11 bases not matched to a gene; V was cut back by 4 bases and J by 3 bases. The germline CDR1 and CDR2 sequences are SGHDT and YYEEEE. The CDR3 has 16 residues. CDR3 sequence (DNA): TGTGCCAGCAGCCCTATTTCCGCGACAGGGGACACTGAAGCTTTCTTT. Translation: CASSPISATGDTEAFF.